The T cell receptor beta chain described here comes from a study of human T cells and chemical hapten exposure. TCRdb recomputed calls from the RACE reads with MiXCR, one row per CDR3 protein. The sample contains 350,000 or so distinct CDR3 sequences, about 7% of which appear only once. The table lists this clonotype with a few counts. Its ends do not fully match the called genes, so a read error is possible. Stated time point: patch test 1, 2 weeks after DPC sensitization. Treatment meaning: therapeutic diphenylcyclopropenone sensitization with weekly scalp DPC. Researchers extracted total RNA from unfractionated whole blood. Germline V CDR1 and CDR2: MNHEY, SVGEGT. CDR3 length: 12 residues.

The sample in question was whole blood, obtained in connection with sensitization to the hapten diphenylcyclopropenone (DPC). This chain links TRBV6-2 or TRBV6-3 with TRBJ2-1; tentative D call: TRBD2 (7 bases). This receptor was obtained from a woman aged 18-29 years with alopecia areata. Some clones in this sample may be carry-over from other donors' samples. CDR3 coding DNA: TGTGCCAGCAGTTACTCAAGGGGGGGCCCAGTCTTC. It is translated as CASSYSRGGPVF.